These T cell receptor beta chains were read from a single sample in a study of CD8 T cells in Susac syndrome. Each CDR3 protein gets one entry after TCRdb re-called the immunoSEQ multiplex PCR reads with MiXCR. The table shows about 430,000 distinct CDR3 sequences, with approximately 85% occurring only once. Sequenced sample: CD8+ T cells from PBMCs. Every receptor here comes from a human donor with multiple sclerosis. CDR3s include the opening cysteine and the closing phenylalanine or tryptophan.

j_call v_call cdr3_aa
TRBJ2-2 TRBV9 CASSVGRHPGGGNTGELFF
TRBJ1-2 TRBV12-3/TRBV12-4 CASSSSASPYGYTF
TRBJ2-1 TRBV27 CASSLWGGGTSYNEQFF
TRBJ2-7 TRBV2 CASSEVGRSNSYEQYF
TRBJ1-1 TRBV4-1 CASSPRDTLSGTEAFF
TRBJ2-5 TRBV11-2 CASSLSHGTLKETQYF
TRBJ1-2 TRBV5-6 CASSRFPGDWNYGYTF
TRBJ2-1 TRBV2 CASSDYSSGRSYNEQFF
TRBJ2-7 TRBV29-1 CSVEVFARGPSRYEQYF
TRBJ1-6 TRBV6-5 CASSYAGNSPLHF
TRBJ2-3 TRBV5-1 CASSLALAGGSGPTDTQYF
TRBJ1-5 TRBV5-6 CASSTGFPFSSNQPQHF
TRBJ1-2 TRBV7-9 CASSLDRGWGNYGYTF
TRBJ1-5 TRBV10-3 CATKDDTGNQPQHF
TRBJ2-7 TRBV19 CASSMDSYEQYF
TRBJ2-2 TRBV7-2 CASSLALALTGELFF
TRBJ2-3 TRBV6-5 CASTTGIGADTQYF
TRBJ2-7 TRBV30 CAWSATQSNYEQYF
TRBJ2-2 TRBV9 CASSVGGDTGELFF
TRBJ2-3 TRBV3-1 CASSQGPRVSTDTQYF
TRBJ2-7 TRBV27 CASSSGPTFPSEQYF
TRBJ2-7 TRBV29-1 CSVEVPWAYEQYF
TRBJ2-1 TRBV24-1 CATSDRQGSANEQFF
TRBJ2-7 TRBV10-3 CAISESRLLASEQYF
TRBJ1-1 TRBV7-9 CASSHRVATEAFF
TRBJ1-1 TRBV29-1 CSVDRGVTEAFF
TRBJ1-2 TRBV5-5 CASSLAGYLYGYTF
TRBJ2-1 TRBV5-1 CASSAPGLVNEQFF
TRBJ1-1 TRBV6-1 CASTRTLNTEAFF
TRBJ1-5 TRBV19 CASSIQVNQPQHF
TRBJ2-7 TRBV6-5 CASSYSGTGNYEQYF
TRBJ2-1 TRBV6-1 CASSEWRGNEQFF
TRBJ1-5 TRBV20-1 CSAREREGSDQPQHF
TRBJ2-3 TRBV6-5 CASSYSIQGAGSPHTDTQYF
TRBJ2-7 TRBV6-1 CASSGLAGDYEQYF
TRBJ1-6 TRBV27 CASSQVTGVNSPLHF
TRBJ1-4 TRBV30 CAWSIAGGGNEKLFF
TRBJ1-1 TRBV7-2 CASSLFPMNTEAFF
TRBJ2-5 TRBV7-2 CASSYRDRRRETQYF
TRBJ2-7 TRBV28 CASSRSWGLWGREQYF
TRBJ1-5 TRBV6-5 CASSYVDRGNQPQHF
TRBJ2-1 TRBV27 CASSFTAYNERFF
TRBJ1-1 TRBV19 CASSNTEAFF
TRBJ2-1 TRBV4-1 CASSAPGQGRYNEQFF
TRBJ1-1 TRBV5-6 CASSWGLNTEAFF
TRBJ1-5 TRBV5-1 CASSLYPGEGNQPQHF
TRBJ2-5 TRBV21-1 CASSKRGHADQETQYF
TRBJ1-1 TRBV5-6 CASSIYEGTEAFF